These T cell receptor beta chains were read from a single sample in a study of technical replicates of blood from a handful of donors. Libraries were prepared by immunoSEQ multiplex PCR; TCRdb keeps only in-frame clonotypes and omits some of them. The table shows over 9,000 clones, with 91% occurring only once. The sequencing input was PBMCs. These receptors originate from a human donor in good health. The CDR3 runs from the conserved cysteine through the conserved F or W. The D gene is left open where the match is weak. Clone size is shown for a subset of rows, as once, few, many or a class of expanded clone.

v_gene	j_gene	d_gene	abundance	CDR3aa	CDR3nt
TRBV4-2	TRBJ2-7	TRBD2	.	CASSQEASGIREQYF	TGTGCCAGCAGCCAAGAGGCTAGCGGGATTCGCGAGCAGTACTTC
TRBV6-1	TRBJ1-1	.	once	CASSEDVTANLNTEAFF	TGTGCCAGCAGTGAAGATGTAACAGCTAATTTGAACACTGAAGCTTTCTTT
TRBV6-4	TRBJ2-3	TRBD2	.	CASSDGVAGADTQYF	TGTGCCAGCAGTGACGGGGTAGCGGGAGCGGATACGCAGTATTTT
TRBV4-2	TRBJ2-1	TRBD2	.	CASSRQRAGLAYNEQFF	TGTGCCAGCAGCCGTCAACGAGCGGGATTGGCCTACAATGAGCAGTTCTTC
TRBV28	TRBJ2-3	TRBD1	.	CASSFGTGRVTDTQYF	TGTGCCAGCAGTTTCGGGACAGGGCGTGTAACAGATACGCAGTATTTT
TRBV5-4	TRBJ1-2	TRBD1	.	CAGRTGGSYGYTF	TGTGCCGGGAGGACAGGGGGGTCCTATGGCTACACCTTC
TRBV2	TRBJ1-2	TRBD1	.	CASSPHPGQGRSGYTF	TGTGCCAGCAGCCCTCACCCGGGACAGGGTAGATCGGGCTACACCTTC
TRBV6-5	TRBJ2-2	TRBD2	.	CASRLRRGAGELFF	TGTGCCAGCAGACTCCGGCGGGGGGCCGGGGAGCTGTTTTTT
TRBV6-1	TRBJ2-1	TRBD2	.	CASKLAGADEQFF	TGTGCCAGCAAACTAGCGGGAGCCGATGAGCAGTTCTTC
TRBV5-1	TRBJ1-2	TRBD1	.	CASSLQGAGDGYTF	TGCGCCAGCAGCTTACAGGGGGCGGGAGATGGCTACACCTTC
TRBV19	TRBJ1-5	TRBD1	few	CASSIEGRGRQPQHF	TGTGCCAGTAGTATAGAGGGCAGGGGGAGACAGCCCCAGCATTTT
TRBV7-9	TRBJ1-4	.	.	CASSSAGAATNEKLFF	TGTGCCAGCAGCTCCGCTGGGGCAGCAACTAATGAAAAACTGTTTTTT
TRBV6-1	TRBJ2-5	TRBD2	.	CASSAASGRRQETQYF	TGTGCCAGCAGTGCTGCTAGCGGGCGCCGCCAAGAGACCCAGTACTTC
TRBV30	TRBJ2-7	TRBD2	.	CAWSRAGPAAYEQYF	TGTGCCTGGAGTAGAGCGGGACCCGCCGCCTACGAGCAGTACTTC
TRBV28	TRBJ1-2	TRBD1	.	CASSLSGMTGGELNGYTF	TGTGCCAGCAGTTTATCGGGTATGACAGGGGGCGAATTAAATGGCTACACCTTC
TRBV6-1	TRBJ2-7	TRBD2	.	CASSVGLADYEQYF	TGTGCCAGCAGTGTGGGACTAGCGGACTACGAGCAGTACTTC
TRBV10-1	TRBJ2-3	TRBD2	.	CASGSGRETDTQYF	TGCGCCAGCGGTAGCGGGAGGGAGACAGATACGCAGTATTTT
TRBV18	TRBJ2-1	TRBD2	.	CASSLTSAGNSYNEQFF	TGTGCCAGCTCACTGACGTCAGCGGGAAACTCCTACAATGAGCAGTTCTTC
TRBV4-2	TRBJ2-5	TRBD2	.	CASSQARGTSGETQYF	TGTGCCAGCAGCCAAGCCCGAGGGACTAGCGGGGAGACCCAGTACTTC
TRBV6-5	TRBJ1-2	.	.	CASSYGGASYGYTF	TGTGCCAGCAGTTACGGGGGGGCAAGCTATGGCTACACCTTC